The entry below describes one TCR beta chain. The data are from a study of blood T cells in healthy people across ages. Germline assignment: CDR1 LGHNT and CDR2 FRNRAP. J gave up 4 bases and V 6 bases, and 5 bases lay outside the gene matches. CDR3 length equals 13 residues. A sample-barcoded 5' primer and a J-beta primer mix were used in a second PCR of roughly 7 to 11 cycles. Every cDNA molecule carried a tag from a template-switch adaptor bearing 12 random nucleotides. Via MiXCR, TCRdb re-called the 5' RACE reads, giving one row per CDR3 protein. This table has 730,000 or so distinct CDR3 sequences, around 41% appearing once.

The material sequenced was blood. V is TRBV12-5 and J is TRBJ1-1; 7 bases match TRBD1. This clonotype was sampled from an elderly man in good health. DNA of the CDR3: TGTGCTAGTGGGCCAGGGGGATTCACTGAAGCTTTCTTT. It yields the protein CASGPGGFTEAFF.